This T cell receptor beta chain was identified during a study of blood T cell repertoires in COVID-19. Trimming left V 2 bases short and J 7 bases short, with 11 bases between. This CDR3 is built from 13 residues. Per germline, CDR1 MNHEY and CDR2 SVGAGI. This table comes from immunoSEQ multiplex PCR, and its TCRdb copy is limited to in-frame clones, with some not included. In the table there are 25,000 to 35,000 clones, 91% of which are singletons. Sequencing was performed on peripheral blood. The source of this sequence is a human donor with active COVID-19. The donor label of this sample is uncertain. The V gene is TRBV6-5, the J gene TRBJ1-2; D perhaps matches TRBD1 (6 bases). CDR3 sequence: CASSYGGAGGYTF. CDR3 sequence (DNA): TGTGCCAGCAGTTACGGGGGGGCAGGTGGCTACACCTTC.